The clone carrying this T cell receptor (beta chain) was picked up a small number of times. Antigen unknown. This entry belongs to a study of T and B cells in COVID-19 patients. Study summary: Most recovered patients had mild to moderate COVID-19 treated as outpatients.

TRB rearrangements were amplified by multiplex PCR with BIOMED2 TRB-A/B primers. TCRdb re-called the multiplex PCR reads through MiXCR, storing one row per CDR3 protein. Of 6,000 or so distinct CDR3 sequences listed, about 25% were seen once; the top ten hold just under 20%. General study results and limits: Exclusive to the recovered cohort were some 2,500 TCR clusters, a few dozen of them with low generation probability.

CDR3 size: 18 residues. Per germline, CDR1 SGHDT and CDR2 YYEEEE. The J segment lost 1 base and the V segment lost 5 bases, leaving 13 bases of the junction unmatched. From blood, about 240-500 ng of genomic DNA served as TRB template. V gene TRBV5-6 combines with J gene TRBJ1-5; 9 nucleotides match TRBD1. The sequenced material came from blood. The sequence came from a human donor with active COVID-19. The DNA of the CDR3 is TGTGCCAGCAGTCTCCGGACAGGGGATATCAGAAGCAATCAGCCCCAGCATTTT. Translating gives CASSLRTGDIRSNQPQHF.